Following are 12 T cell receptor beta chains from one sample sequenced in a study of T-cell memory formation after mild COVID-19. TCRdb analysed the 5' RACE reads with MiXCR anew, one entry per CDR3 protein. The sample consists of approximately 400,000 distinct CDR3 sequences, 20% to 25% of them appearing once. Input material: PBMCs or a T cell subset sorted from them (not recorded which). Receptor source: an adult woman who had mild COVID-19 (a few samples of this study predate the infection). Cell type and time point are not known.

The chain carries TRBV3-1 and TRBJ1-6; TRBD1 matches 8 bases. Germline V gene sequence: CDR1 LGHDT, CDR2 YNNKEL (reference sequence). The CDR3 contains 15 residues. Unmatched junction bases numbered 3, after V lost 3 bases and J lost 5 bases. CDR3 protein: CASSQGQANNSPLHF. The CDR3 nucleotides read TGTGCCAGCAGCCAGGGACAGGCCAATAATTCACCCCTCCACTTT.

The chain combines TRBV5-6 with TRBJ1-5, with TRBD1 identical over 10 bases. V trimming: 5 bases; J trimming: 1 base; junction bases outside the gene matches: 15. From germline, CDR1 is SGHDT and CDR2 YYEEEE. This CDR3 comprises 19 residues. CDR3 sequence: CASSAADRLDRGSNQPQHF. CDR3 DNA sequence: TGTGCCAGCAGTGCAGCCGACCGGCTGGACAGGGGGAGCAATCAGCCCCAGCATTTT.

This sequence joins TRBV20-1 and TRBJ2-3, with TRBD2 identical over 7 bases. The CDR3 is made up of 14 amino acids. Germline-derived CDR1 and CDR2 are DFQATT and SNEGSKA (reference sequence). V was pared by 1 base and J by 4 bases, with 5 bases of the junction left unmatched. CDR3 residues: CSARGTRLSDTQYF. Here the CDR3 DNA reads TGCAGTGCTAGAGGGACTAGATTATCAGATACGCAGTATTTT.

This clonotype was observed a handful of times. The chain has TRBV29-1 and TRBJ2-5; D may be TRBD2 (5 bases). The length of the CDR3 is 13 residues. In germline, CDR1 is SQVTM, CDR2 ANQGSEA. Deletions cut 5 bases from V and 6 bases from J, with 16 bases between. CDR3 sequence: CSVSEGSVKTQYF. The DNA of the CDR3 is TGCAGCGTTTCAGAGGGCTCGGTGAAGACCCAGTACTTC.

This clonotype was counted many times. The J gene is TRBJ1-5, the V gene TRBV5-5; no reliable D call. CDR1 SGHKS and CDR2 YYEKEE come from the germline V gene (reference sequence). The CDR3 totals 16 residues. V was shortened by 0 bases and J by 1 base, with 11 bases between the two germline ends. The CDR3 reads CASSLGGSGSNQPQHF. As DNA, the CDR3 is TGTGCCAGCAGCTTGGGAGGGAGCGGGAGCAATCAGCCCCAGCATTTT.

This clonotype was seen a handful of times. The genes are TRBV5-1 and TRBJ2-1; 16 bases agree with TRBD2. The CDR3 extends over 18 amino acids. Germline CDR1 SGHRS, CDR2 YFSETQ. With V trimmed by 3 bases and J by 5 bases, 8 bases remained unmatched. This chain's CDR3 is CASSWGLAGGPADNEQFF. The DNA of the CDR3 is TGCGCCAGCAGCTGGGGACTAGCGGGAGGGCCGGCTGACAATGAGCAGTTCTTC.

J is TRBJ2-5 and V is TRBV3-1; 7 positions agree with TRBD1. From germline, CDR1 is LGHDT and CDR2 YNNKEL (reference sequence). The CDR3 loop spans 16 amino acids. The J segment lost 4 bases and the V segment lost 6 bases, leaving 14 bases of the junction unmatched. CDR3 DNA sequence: TGTGCCAGCAGGAGCGGACAGGTGTTTGGGGGAGAGACCCAGTACTTC. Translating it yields CASRSGQVFGGETQYF.

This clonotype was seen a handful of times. In nucleotides, the CDR3 is TGTGCCAGCAGGAAGACAGGGTCGGGTGAAGCTTTCTTT. It yields the protein CASRKTGSGEAFF. The genes are TRBV12-3 or TRBV12-4 and TRBJ1-1; 7 bases match TRBD1. The CDR3 is 13 residues long. The V and J ends lost 6 bases and 7 bases, in that order; junction bases with no gene match: 8.

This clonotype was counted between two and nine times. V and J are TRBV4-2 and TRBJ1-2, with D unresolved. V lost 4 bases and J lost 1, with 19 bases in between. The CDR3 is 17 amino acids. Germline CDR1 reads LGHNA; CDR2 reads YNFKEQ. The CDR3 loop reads CASSPSSGAYRNYGYTF. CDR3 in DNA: TGTGCCAGCAGCCCATCCTCCGGCGCTTATCGTAACTATGGCTACACCTTC.

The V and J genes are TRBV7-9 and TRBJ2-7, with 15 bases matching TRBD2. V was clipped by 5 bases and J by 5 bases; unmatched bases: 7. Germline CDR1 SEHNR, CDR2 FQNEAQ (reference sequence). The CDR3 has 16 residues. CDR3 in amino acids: CASSLGLAGGADEQYF. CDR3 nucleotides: TGTGCCAGCAGCCTTGGACTAGCGGGAGGGGCTGACGAGCAGTACTTC.

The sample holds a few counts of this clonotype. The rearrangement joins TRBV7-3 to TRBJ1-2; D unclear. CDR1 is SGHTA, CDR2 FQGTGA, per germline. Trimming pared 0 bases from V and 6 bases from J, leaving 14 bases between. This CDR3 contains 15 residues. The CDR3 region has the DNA TGTGCCAGCAGCTTAACTACCGGGCCCGGGCATGGCTACACCTTC. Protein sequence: CASSLTTGPGHGYTF.

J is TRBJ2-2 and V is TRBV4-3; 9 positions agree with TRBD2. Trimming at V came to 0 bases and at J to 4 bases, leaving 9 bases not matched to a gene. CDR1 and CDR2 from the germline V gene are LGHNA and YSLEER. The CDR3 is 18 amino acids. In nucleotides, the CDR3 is TGCGCCAGCAGCCAAGAACCCCTAGCGGGATTTCGCACCGGGGAGCTGTTTTTT. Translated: CASSQEPLAGFRTGELFF.